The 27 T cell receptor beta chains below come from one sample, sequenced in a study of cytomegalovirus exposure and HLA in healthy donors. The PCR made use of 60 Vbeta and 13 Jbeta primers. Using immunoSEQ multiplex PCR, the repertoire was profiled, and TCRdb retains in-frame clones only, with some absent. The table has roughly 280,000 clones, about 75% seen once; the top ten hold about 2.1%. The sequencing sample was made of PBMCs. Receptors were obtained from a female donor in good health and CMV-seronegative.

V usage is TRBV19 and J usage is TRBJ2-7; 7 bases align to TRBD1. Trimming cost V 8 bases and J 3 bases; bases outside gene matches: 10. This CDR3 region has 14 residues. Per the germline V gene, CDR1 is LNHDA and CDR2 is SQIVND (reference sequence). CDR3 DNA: TGTGCCAGTCGGAGGACGGGACAGAGCTACGAGCAGTACTTC. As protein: CASRRTGQSYEQYF.

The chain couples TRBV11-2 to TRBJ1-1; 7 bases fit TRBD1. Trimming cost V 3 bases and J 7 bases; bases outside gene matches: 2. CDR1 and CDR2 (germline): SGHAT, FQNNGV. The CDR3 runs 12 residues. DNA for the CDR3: TGTGCCAGCAGCTTGGGACAGAATGAAGCTTTCTTT. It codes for CASSLGQNEAFF.

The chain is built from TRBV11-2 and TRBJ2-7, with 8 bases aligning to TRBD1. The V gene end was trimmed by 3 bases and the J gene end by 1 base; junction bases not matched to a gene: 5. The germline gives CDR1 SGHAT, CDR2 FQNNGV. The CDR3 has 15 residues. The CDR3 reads CASSFSRQGSYEQYF. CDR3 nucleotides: TGTGCCAGCAGCTTTTCGAGACAGGGGTCCTACGAGCAGTACTTC. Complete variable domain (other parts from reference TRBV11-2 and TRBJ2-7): EAGVAQSPRYKIIEKRQSVAFWCNPISGHATLYWYQQILGQGPKLLIQFQNNGVVDDSQLPKDRFSAERLKGVDSTLKIQPAKLEDSAVYLCASSFSRQGSYEQYFGPGTRLTVT.

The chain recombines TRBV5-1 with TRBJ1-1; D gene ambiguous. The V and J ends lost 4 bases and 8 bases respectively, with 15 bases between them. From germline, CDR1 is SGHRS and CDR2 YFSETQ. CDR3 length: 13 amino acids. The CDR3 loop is CASSRIEVSEAFF. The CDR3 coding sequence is TGCGCCAGCAGCCGGATTGAAGTTAGCGAAGCTTTCTTT.

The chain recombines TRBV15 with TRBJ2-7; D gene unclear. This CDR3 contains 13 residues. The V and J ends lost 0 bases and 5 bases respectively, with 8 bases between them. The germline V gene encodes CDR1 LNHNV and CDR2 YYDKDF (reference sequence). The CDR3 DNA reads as TGTGCCACCAGCAGAGATCTATTTAACGAGCAGTACTTC. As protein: CATSRDLFNEQYF.

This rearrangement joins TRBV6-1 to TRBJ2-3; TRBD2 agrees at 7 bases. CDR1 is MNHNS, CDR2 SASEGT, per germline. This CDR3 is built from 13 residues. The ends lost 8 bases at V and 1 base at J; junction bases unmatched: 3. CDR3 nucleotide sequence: TGTGCCAGCGTCGCGGGAGGCACAGATACGCAGTATTTT. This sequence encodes CASVAGGTDTQYF.

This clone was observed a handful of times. The CDR3 region is CATGNSQETQYF. CDR3 nucleotides: TGTGCCACGGGAAACAGCCAAGAGACCCAGTACTTC. V gene TRBV6-5 combines with J gene TRBJ2-5, with a weak D call TRBD2 (5 bases). Germline lookup yields CDR1 MNHEY and CDR2 SVGAGI. This CDR3 spans 12 amino acids. V dropped 10 bases and J dropped 1 base, with 10 bases sitting between them.

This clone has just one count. The CDR3 here is CASEEADDEQFF. The CDR3 DNA sequence: TGTGCCAGCGAAGAGGCCGACGATGAGCAGTTCTTC. This chain joins TRBV7-9 and TRBJ2-1; D unresolved. The CDR3 is made up of 12 amino acids. Per the germline V gene, CDR1 is SEHNR and CDR2 is FQNEAQ (reference sequence). V dropped 8 bases and J dropped 8 bases, with 13 bases sitting between them.

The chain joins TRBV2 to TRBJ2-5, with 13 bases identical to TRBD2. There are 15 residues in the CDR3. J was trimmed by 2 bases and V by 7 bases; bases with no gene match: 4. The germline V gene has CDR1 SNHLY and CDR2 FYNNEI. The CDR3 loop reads CASIGGLAGQETQYF. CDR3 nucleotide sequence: TGTGCCAGCATCGGGGGACTAGCGGGGCAAGAGACCCAGTACTTC.

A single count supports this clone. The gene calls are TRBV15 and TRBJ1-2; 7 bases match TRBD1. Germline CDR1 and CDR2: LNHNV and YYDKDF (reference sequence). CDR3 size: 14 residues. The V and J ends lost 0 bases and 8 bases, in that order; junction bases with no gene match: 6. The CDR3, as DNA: TGTGCCACCAGCAGAGAGACAGGGAATCGGGGCTACACCTTC. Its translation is CATSRETGNRGYTF.

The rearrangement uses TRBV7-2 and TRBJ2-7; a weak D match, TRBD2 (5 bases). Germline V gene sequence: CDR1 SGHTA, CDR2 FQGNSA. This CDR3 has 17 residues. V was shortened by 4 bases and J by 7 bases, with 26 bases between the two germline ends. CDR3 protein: CASSSRFASGPPEEQYF. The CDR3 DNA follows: TGTGCCAGCAGCTCCCGCTTTGCCAGCGGCCCCCCGGAGGAGCAGTACTTC.

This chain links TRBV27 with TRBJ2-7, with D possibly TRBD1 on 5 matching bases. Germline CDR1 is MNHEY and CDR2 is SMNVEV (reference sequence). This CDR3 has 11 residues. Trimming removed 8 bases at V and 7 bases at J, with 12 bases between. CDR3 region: CASQRGGEQYF. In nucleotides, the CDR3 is TGTGCCAGCCAAAGGGGTGGAGAGCAGTACTTC.

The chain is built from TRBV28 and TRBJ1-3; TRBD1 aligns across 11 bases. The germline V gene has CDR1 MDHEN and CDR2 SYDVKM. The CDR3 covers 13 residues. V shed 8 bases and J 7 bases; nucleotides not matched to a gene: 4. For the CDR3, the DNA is TGTGCCAGCGGGACAGGGGGAGACAACACCATATATTTT. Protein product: CASGTGGDNTIYF. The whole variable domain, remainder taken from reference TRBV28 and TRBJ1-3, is DVKVTQSSRYLVKRTGEKVFLECVQDMDHENMFWYRQDPGLGLRLIYFSYDVKMKEKGDIPEGYSVSREKKERFSLILESASTNQTSMYLCASGTGGDNTIYFGEGSWLTVV.

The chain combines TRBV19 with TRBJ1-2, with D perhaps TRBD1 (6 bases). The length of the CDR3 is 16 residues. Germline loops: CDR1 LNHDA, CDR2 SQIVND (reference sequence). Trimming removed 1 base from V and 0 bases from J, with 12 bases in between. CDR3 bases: TGTGCCAGTAGTATAGTGAGGACAGTATCTAACTATGGCTACACCTTC. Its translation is CASSIVRTVSNYGYTF. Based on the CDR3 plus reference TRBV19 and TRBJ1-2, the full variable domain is DGGITQSPKYLFRKEGQNVTLSCEQNLNHDAMYWYRQDPGQGLRLIYYSQIVNDFQKGDIAEGYSVSREKKESFPLTVTSAQKNPTAFYLCASSIVRTVSNYGYTFGSGTRLTVV.

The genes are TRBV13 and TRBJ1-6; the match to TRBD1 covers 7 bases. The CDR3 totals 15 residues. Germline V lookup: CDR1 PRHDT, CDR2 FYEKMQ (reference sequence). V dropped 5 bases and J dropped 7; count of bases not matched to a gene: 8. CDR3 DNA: TGTGCCAGCAGCCCCAGGACAGGAGGGAATTCACCCCTCCACTTT. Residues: CASSPRTGGNSPLHF.

Written as DNA, the CDR3 is TGTGCCAGCAGTGAATATTCAGCCTTATCCAGGAGGAAAGATACGCAGTATTTT. Residues: CASSEYSALSRRKDTQYF. The V gene is TRBV25-1, the J gene TRBJ2-3; tentatively, D is TRBD2 (5 bases). The CDR3 runs to 18 residues. The germline gives CDR1 MGHDK, CDR2 SYGVNS. V gave up 0 bases and J gave up 5 bases, with 21 bases separating them.

The CDR3 DNA follows: TGTGCCAGCAGCCCCCGGGACATACCTTACGAGCAGTACTTC. It encodes CASSPRDIPYEQYF. The chain is built from TRBV11-2 and TRBJ2-5; D may be TRBD1 (6 bases). The end of the DNA is better explained by TRBJ2-7, so the J call may be wrong. The CDR3 runs to 14 residues. Germline V CDR1 and CDR2: SGHAT, FQNNGV.

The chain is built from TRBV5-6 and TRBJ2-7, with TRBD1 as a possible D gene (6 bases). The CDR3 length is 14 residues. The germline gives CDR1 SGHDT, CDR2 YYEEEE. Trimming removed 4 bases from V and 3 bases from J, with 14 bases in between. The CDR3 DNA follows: TGTGCCAGCAGCGTTGGGAACAGGGACTACGAGCAGTACTTC. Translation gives CASSVGNRDYEQYF.

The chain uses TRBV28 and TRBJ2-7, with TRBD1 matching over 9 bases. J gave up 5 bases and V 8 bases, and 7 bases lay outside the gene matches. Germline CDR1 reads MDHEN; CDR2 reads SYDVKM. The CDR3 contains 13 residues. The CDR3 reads CASLGTGFHEQYF. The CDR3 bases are TGTGCCAGCTTGGGGACAGGGTTCCACGAGCAGTACTTC.

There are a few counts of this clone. The chain's CDR3 is CASSLESGYEQYF. As DNA, the CDR3 is TGTGCCAGCAGCTTAGAATCAGGCTACGAGCAGTACTTC. The chain carries TRBV7-6 and TRBJ2-7; D is unclear. Germline V gene sequence: CDR1 SGHVS, CDR2 FNYEAQ. CDR3 length: 13 residues. Trimming pared 1 base from V and 3 bases from J, leaving 7 bases between. Full variable domain (outside the CDR3, taken from reference TRBV7-6 and TRBJ2-7): GAGVSQSPRYKVTKRGQDVALRCDPISGHVSLYWYRQALGQGPEFLTYFNYEAQQDKSGLPNDRFSAERPEGSISTLTIQRTEQRDSAMYRCASSLESGYEQYFGPGTRLTVT.

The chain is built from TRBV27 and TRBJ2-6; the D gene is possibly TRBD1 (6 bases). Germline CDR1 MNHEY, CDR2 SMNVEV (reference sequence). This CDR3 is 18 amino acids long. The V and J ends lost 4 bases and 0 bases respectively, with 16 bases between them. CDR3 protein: CASSSMGHTLSGANVLTF. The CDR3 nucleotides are TGTGCCAGCAGTTCAATGGGACATACCCTCTCTGGGGCCAACGTCCTGACTTTC.

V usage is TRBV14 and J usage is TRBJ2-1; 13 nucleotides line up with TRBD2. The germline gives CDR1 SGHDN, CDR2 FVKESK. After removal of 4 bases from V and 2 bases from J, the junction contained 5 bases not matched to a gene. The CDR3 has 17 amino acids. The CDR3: CASSPPGLAGTYNEQFF. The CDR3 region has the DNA TGTGCCAGCAGCCCACCGGGACTAGCGGGAACCTACAATGAGCAGTTCTTC. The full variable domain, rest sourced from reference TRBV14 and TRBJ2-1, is EAGVTQFPSHSVIEKGQTVTLRCDPISGHDNLYWYRRVMGKEIKFLLHFVKESKQDESGMPNNRFLAERTGGTYSTLKVQPAELEDSGVYFCASSPPGLAGTYNEQFFGPGTRLTVL.

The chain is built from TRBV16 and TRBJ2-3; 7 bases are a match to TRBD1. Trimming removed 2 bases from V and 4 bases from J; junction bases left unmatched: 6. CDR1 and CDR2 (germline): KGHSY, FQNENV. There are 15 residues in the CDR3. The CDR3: CASSQDRQGADTQYF. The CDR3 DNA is TGTGCCAGCAGCCAAGATCGACAGGGTGCAGATACGCAGTATTTT.

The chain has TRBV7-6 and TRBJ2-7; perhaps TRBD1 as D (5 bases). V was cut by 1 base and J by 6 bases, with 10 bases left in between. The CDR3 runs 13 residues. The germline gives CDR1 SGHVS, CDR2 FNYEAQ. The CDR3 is CASSLGTQGEQYF. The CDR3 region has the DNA TGTGCCAGCAGCTTAGGAACTCAGGGCGAGCAGTACTTC.

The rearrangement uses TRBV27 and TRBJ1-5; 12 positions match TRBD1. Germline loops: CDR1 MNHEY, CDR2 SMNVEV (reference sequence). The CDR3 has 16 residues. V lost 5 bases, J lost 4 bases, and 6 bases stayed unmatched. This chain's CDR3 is CASSGRDRGPNQPQHF. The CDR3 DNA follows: TGTGCCAGCAGTGGCCGGGACAGGGGGCCTAATCAGCCCCAGCATTTT.

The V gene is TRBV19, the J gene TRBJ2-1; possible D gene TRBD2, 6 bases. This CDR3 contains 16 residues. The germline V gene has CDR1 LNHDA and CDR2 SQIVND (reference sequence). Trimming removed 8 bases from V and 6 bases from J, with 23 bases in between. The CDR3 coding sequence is TGTGCCAGTCAATCCAGAGGAGGGAACAGTTTCAATGAGCAGTTCTTC. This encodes CASQSRGGNSFNEQFF.

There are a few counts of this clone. The CDR3 DNA reads TGTGCCAGCAGACAGGGACAGGGCTACGAGCAGTACTTC. It translates to CASRQGQGYEQYF. The chain employs TRBV6-5 and TRBJ2-7; 9 bases match TRBD1. CDR3 size: 13 residues. V lost 6 bases and J lost 3; bases outside the gene matches: 3. Per germline, CDR1 MNHEY and CDR2 SVGAGI.